This passage covers 6 T cell receptor beta chains from one sample sequenced in a study of cytomegalovirus exposure and HLA in healthy donors. Some clones are missing from TCRdb's copy, which holds only in-frame ones; the method was immunoSEQ multiplex PCR. The sample includes hundreds of thousands of clones, 75% to 90% of them seen just once. The sample comprised PBMCs. Receptors originate from a woman between 18 and 30 years old in good health and CMV-seronegative.

The V call is TRBV5-1, the J call TRBJ2-5; TRBD2 matches at 10 bases. Germline CDR1 is SGHRS and CDR2 is YFSETQ. The V gene end was trimmed by 5 bases and the J gene end by 2 bases; junction bases not matched to a gene: 6. The CDR3 is 15 residues long. CDR3 sequence (DNA): TGCGCCAGCAGAGTGGCAGCGGGAGGGCAAGAGACCCAGTACTTC. Translating it yields CASRVAAGGQETQYF.

This chain uses TRBV30 with TRBJ2-7; D might be TRBD1 (6 bases). The germline V gene has CDR1 GTSNPN and CDR2 SVGIG (reference sequence). There are 14 residues in the CDR3. The V and J ends lost 0 bases and 4 bases respectively, with 13 bases between them. The CDR3 loop reads CAWSVLQGVYEQYF. Here the CDR3 DNA reads TGTGCCTGGAGTGTACTACAGGGTGTTTACGAGCAGTACTTC.

This rearrangement joins TRBV6-1 to TRBJ1-5; D unclear. Germline CDR1 and CDR2: MNHNS and SASEGT. The CDR3 sequence is 13 residues long. Trimming left V 7 bases short and J 4 bases short, with 11 bases between. The CDR3 protein is CASTPEGNQPQHF. CDR3 coding DNA: TGTGCCAGCACTCCAGAGGGAAATCAGCCCCAGCATTTT.

The chain is built from TRBV5-1 and TRBJ2-5; D perhaps matches TRBD1 (5 bases). The germline V gene has CDR1 SGHRS and CDR2 YFSETQ. The CDR3 has 16 amino acids. V was shortened by 0 bases and J by 5 bases, with 17 bases between the two germline ends. The CDR3 DNA sequence: TGCGCCAGCAGCTTGGGGGGCCTGTCCCCAGTGGAGACCCAGTACTTC. Translated, it gives CASSLGGLSPVETQYF. Supplemented by reference TRBV5-1 and TRBJ2-5, the full variable domain reads KAGVTQTPRYLIKTRGQQVTLSCSPISGHRSVSWYQQTPGQGLQFLFEYFSETQRNKGNFPGRFSGRQFSNSRSEMNVSTLELGDSALYLCASSLGGLSPVETQYFGPGTRLLVL.

J is TRBJ2-3 and V is TRBV4-1; the D call may be TRBD1 or TRBD2 (5 bases each). The CDR3 contains 15 residues. Germline CDR1 MGHRA, CDR2 YSYEKL. V shed 0 bases and J shed 2 bases, with 9 bases lying between them. The CDR3 spells CASSQEGRLTDTQYF. CDR3 DNA: TGCGCCAGCAGCCAAGAGGGACGCCTCACAGATACGCAGTATTTT.

This clone was counted a single time. The V and J genes are TRBV7-3 and TRBJ2-1; 7 bases are shared with TRBD2. The length of the CDR3 is 16 residues. The V segment lost 0 bases and the J segment 1 base; nucleotides outside the gene matches: 3. Germline-derived CDR1 and CDR2 are SGHTA and FQGTGA. CDR3 residues: CASSLTSGRSYNEQFF. DNA of the CDR3: TGTGCCAGCAGCTTAACATCCGGGAGGTCCTACAATGAGCAGTTCTTC. Based on the CDR3 plus reference TRBV7-3 and TRBJ2-1, the full variable domain is GAGVSQTPSNKVTEKGKYVELRCDPISGHTALYWYRQSLGQGPEFLIYFQGTGAADDSGLPNDRFFAVRPEGSVSTLKIQRTERGDSAVYLCASSLTSGRSYNEQFFGPGTRLTVL.